This record covers a single T cell receptor (beta chain). The data were obtained in a study of blood T cells in healthy people across ages. A second PCR of roughly 6 to 12 cycles used a sample-barcoded 5' primer and a J-beta primer mix. One entry per CDR3 protein, called by TCRdb with MiXCR from the 5' RACE reads. This sample yields about 290,000 distinct CDR3 sequences, of which 25% to 30% are seen a single time; approximately 28% belongs to the top ten. CDR1 SGHRS and CDR2 YFSETQ come from the germline V gene. This CDR3 spans 14 amino acids. The ends lost 4 bases at V and 8 bases at J; junction bases unmatched: 7.

This TCR was recovered from a woman in her 70s in good health. This chain joins TRBV5-1 and TRBJ1-1; 11 bases are shared with TRBD1. Sequenced material: blood. CDR3 DNA sequence: TGCGCCAGCAGCACACGGACAGGGGGCGCCGAAGCTTTCTTT. It translates to CASSTRTGGAEAFF.